Included here is one TCR beta chain sequence, with context. Its specificity is not known. The V segment lost 2 bases and the J segment 2 bases; nucleotides outside the gene matches: 2. Germline CDR1 is MNHEY and CDR2 is SVGEGT. The CDR3 is made up of 15 amino acids. The data were obtained in a study of T cell repertoires in cytomegalovirus infection. Study background: Use of recently identified HLA-C-restricted and well-studied HLA-B-restricted CMV epitopes was part of the study. A matching HLA type, together with CMV infection, was signaled by public TCR beta signatures. General study points: Based on cumulative public TCR beta family frequency, carriers of CMV plus the relevant HLA were identified. HLA-C-restricted, CMV-specific TCR beta clonotypes were dominant ex vivo.

TCRdb analysed the reads with MiXCR anew, one entry per CDR3 protein. The sample has approximately 730,000 distinct CDR3 sequences; 25% to 30% are singletons. This material consisted of cultured CD8+ T cells from PBMCs, taken from culture after CMV antigen stimulation. The TCR originated in a human donor in good health (CMV status not recorded). Some clones in this sample may be carry-over from other donors' samples. V and J are TRBV6-2 or TRBV6-3 and TRBJ1-1; TRBD1 agrees at 10 bases. CDR3 DNA sequence: TGTGCCAGCAGTTACGTGACAGGGGGCAACACTGAAGCTTTCTTT. Protein product: CASSYVTGGNTEAFF.